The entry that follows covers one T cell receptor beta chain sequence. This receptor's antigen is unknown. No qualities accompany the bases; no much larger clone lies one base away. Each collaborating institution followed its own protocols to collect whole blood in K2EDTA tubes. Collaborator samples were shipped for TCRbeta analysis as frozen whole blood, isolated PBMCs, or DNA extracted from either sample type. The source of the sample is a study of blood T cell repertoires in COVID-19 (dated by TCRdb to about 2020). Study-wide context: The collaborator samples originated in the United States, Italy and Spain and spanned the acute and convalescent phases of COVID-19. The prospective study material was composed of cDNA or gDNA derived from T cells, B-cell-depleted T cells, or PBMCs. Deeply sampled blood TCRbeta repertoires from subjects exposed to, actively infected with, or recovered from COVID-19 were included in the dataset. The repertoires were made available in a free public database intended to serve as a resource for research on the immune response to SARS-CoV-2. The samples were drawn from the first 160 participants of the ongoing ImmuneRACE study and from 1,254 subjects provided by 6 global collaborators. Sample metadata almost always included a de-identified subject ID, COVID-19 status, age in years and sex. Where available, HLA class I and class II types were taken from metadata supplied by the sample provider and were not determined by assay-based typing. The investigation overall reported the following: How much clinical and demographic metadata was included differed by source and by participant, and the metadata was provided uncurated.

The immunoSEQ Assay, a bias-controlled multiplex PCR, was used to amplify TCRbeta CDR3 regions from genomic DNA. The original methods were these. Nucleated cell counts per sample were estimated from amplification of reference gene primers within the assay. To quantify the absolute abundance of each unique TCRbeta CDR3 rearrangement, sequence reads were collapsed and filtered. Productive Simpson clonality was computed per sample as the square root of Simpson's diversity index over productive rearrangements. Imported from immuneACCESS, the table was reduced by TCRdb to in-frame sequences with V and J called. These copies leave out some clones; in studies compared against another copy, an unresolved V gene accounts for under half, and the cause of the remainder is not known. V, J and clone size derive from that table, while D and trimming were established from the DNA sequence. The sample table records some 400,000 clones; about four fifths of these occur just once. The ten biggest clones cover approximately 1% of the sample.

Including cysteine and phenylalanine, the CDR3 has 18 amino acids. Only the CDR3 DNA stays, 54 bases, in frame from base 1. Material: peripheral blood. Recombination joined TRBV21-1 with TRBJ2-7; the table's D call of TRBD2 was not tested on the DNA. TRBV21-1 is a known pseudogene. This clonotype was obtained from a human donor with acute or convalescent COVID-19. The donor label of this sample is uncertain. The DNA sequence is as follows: TGTGCCAGCAGCAAAGTTGGCCGCGGGGGCGCGATTCGGTACGAGCAGTACTTC. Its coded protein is CASSKVGRGGAIRYEQYF.